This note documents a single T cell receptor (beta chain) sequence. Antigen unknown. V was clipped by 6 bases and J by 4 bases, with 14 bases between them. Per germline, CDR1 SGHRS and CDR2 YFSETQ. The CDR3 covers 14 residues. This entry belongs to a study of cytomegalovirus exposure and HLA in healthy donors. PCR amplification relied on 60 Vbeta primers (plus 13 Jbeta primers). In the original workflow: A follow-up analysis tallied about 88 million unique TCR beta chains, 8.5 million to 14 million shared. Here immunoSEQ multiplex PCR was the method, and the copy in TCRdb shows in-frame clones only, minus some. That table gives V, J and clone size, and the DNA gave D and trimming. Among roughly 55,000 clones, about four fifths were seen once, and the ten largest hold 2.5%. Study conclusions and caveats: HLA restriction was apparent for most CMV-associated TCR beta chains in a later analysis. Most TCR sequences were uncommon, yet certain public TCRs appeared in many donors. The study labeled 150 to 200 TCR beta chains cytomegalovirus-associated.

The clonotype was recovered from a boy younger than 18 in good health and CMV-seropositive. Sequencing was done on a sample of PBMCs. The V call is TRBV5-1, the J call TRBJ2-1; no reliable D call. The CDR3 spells CASKEVGFYNEQFF. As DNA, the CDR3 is TGCGCCAGCAAAGAGGTGGGTTTTTACAATGAGCAGTTCTTC.